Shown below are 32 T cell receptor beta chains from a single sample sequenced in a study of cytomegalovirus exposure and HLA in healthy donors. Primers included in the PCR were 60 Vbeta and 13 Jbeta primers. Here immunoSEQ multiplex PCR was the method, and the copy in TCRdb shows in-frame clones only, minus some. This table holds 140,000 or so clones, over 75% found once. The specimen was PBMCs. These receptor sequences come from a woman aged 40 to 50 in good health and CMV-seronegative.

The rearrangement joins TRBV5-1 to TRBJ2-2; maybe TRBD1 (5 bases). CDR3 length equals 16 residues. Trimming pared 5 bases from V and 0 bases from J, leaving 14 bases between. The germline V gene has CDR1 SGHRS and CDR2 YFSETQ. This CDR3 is CASSPDTNANTGELFF. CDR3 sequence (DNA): TGCGCCAGCAGTCCGGACACCAACGCGAACACCGGGGAGCTGTTTTTT. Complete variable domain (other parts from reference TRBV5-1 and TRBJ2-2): KAGVTQTPRYLIKTRGQQVTLSCSPISGHRSVSWYQQTPGQGLQFLFEYFSETQRNKGNFPGRFSGRQFSNSRSEMNVSTLELGDSALYLCASSPDTNANTGELFFGEGSRLTVL.

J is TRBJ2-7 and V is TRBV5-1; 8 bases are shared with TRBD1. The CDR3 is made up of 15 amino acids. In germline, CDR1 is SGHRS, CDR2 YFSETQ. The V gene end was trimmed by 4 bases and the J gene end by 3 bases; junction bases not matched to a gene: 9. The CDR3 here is CASSLEDRELYEQYF. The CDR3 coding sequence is TGCGCCAGCAGCCTGGAGGACAGGGAGCTCTACGAGCAGTACTTC.

The CDR3: CASSSSSTGMNTEAFF. In nucleotides, the CDR3 is TGTGCCAGCAGTTCCTCCTCGACAGGTATGAACACTGAAGCTTTCTTT. The chain is built from TRBV6-5 and TRBJ1-1, with D possibly TRBD1 on 6 matching bases. The CDR3 is 16 amino acids. The ends were cut back, 4 bases at V and 0 bases at J, with 15 bases in the middle. From germline, CDR1 is MNHEY and CDR2 SVGAGI.

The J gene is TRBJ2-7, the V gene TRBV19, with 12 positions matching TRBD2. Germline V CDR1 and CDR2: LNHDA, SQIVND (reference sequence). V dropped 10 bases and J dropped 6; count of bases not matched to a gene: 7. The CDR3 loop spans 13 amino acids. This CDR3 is CATRLAGEREQYF. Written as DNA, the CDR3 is TGTGCCACCCGACTAGCGGGAGAACGCGAGCAGTACTTC.

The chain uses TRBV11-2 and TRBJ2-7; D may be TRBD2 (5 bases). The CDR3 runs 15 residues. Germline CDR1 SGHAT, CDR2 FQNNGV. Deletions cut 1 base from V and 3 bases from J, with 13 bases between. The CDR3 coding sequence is TGTGCCAGCAGCTTAGGTCCTAGCCTCGTCTACGAGCAGTACTTC. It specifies CASSLGPSLVYEQYF.

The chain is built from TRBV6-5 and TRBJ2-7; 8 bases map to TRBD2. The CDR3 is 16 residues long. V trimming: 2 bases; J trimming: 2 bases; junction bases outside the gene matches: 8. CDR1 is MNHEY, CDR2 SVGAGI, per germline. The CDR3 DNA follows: TGTGCCAGCAGTTACGCGTCTAGCGGGCTACCCTACGAGCAGTACTTC. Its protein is CASSYASSGLPYEQYF.

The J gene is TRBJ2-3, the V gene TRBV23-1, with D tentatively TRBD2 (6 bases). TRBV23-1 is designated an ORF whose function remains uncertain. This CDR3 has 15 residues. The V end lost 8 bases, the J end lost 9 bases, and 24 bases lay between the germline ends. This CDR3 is CASSEGLPPHRTQYF. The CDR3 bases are TGCGCCAGCTCCGAGGGACTCCCCCCGCACAGGACGCAGTATTTT.

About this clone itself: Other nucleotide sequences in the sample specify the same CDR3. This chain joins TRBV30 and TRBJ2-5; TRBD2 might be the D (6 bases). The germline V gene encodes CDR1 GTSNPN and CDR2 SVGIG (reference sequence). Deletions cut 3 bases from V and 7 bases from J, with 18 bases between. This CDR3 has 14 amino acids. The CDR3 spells CAWSVVGRWATQYF. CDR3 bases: TGTGCCTGGAGCGTCGTCGGGAGATGGGCGACCCAGTACTTC. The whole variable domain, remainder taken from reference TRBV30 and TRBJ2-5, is SQTIHQWPATLVQPVGSPLSLECTVEGTSNPNLYWYRQAAGRGLQLLFYSVGIGQISSEVPQNLSASRPQDRQFILSSKKLLLSDSGFYLCAWSVVGRWATQYFGPGTRLLVL.

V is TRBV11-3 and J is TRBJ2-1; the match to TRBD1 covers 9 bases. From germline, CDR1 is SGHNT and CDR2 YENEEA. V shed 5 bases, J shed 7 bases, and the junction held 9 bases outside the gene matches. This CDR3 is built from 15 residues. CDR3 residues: CASSHGTGTENEQFF. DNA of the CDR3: TGTGCCAGCAGCCACGGGACAGGGACGGAAAATGAGCAGTTCTTC.

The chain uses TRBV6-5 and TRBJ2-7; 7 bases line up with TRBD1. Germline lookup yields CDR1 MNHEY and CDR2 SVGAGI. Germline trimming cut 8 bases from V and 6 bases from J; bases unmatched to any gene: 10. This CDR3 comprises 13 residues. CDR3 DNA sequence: TGTGCCAGCCGGCCCCTCAACAGGGGCGAGCAGTACTTC. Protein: CASRPLNRGEQYF.

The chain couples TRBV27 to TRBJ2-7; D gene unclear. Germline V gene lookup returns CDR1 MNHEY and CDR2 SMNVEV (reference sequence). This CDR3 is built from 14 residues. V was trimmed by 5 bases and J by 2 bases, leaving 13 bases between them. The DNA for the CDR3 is TGTGCCAGCAGTCCGCTGACTCTTCCCTACGAGCAGTACTTC. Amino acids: CASSPLTLPYEQYF.

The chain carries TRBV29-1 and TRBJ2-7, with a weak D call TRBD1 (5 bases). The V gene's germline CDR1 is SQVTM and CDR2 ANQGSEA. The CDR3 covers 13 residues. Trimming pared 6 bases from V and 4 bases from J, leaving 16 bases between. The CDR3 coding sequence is TGCAGCGTAACCGGACATGGGCAGTACGAGCAGTACTTC. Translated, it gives CSVTGHGQYEQYF.

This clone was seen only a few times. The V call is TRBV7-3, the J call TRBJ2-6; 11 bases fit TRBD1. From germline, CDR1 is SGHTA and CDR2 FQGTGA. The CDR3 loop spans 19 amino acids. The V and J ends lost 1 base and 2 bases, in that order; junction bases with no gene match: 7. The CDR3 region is CASSLKGGQGGAGANVLTF. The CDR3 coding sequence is TGTGCCAGCAGCTTAAAGGGGGGACAGGGGGGCGCTGGGGCCAACGTCCTGACTTTC.

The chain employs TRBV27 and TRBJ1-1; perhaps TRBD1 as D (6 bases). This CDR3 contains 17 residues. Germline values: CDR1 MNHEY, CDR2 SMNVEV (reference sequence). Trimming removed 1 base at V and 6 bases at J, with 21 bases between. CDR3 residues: CASSLYPGGRVRSEAFF. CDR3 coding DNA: TGTGCCAGCAGTTTATACCCCGGGGGGCGAGTTAGGTCTGAAGCTTTCTTT.

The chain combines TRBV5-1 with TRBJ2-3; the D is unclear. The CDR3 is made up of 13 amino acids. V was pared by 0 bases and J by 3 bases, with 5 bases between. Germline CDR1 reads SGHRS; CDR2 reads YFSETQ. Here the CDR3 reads CASSLDSTDTQYF. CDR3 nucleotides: TGCGCCAGCAGCTTGGACAGTACAGATACGCAGTATTTT.

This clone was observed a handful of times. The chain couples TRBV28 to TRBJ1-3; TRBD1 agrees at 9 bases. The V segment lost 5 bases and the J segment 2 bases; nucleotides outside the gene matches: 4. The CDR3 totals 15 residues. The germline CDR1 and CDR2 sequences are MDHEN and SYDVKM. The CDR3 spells CASSTTGGAGNTIYF. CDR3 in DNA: TGTGCCAGCAGTACCACAGGGGGCGCTGGAAACACCATATATTTT.

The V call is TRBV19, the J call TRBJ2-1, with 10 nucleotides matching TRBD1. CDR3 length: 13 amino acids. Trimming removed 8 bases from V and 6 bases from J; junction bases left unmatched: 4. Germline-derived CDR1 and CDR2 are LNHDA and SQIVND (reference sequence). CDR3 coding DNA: TGTGCCAGTTCGAGACAGGGGGCCAATGAGCAGTTCTTC. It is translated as CASSRQGANEQFF.

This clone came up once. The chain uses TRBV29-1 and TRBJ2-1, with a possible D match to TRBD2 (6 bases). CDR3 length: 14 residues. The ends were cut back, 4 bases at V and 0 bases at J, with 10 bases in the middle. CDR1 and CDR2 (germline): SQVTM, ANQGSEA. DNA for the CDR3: TGCAGCGTTGTGGCTAGCGCCTCCTACAATGAGCAGTTCTTC. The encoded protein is CSVVASASYNEQFF.

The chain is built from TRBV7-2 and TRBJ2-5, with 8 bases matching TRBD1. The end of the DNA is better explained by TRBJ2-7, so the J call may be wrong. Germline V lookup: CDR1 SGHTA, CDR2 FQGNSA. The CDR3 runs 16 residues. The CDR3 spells CASSLPLDRVSYEQYF. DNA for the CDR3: TGTGCCAGCAGCCTACCCCTGGACAGGGTTTCCTACGAGCAGTACTTC.

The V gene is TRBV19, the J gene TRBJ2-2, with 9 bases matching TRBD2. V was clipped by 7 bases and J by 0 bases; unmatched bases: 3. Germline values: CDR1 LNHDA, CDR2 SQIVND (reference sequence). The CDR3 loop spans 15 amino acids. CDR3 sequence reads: CASILAGSNTGELFF. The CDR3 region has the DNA TGTGCCAGTATCCTAGCGGGGTCGAACACCGGGGAGCTGTTTTTT.

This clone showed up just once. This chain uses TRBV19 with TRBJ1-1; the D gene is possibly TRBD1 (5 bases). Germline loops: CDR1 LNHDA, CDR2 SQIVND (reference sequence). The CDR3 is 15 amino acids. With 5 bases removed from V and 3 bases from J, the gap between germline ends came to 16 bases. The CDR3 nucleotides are TGTGCCAGTAGTCGGGACTCGGGAGGGGACACTGAAGCTTTCTTT. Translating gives CASSRDSGGDTEAFF.

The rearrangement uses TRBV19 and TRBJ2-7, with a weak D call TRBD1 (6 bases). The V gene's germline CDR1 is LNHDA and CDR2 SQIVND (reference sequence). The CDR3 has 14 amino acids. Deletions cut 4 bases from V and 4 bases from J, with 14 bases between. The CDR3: CASSTQGHPYEQYF. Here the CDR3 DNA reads TGTGCCAGTAGTACCCAGGGGCATCCTTACGAGCAGTACTTC.

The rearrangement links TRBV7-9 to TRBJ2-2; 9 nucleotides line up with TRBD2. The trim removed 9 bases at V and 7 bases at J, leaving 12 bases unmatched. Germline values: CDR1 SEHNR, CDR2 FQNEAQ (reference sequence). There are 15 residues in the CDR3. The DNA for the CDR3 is TGTGCCAGTGTTAGCCAGCGGGAGGAAAACGGGGAGCTGTTTTTT. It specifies CASVSQREENGELFF. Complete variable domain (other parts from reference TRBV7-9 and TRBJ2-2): DTGVSQNPRHKITKRGQNVTFRCDPISEHNRLYWYRQTLGQGPEFLTYFQNEAQLEKSRLLSDRFSAERPKGSFSTLEIQRTEQGDSAMYLCASVSQREENGELFFGEGSRLTVL.

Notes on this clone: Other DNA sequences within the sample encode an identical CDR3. CDR3 sequence (DNA): TGTGCCAGCACTTGGATAAGGACAGGAGGGGCTTATGGCTACACCTTC. Translating it yields CASTWIRTGGAYGYTF. The chain couples TRBV28 to TRBJ1-2; 7 bases line up with TRBD1. Per germline, CDR1 MDHEN and CDR2 SYDVKM. This CDR3 region has 16 residues. V dropped 7 bases and J dropped 5; count of bases not matched to a gene: 16.

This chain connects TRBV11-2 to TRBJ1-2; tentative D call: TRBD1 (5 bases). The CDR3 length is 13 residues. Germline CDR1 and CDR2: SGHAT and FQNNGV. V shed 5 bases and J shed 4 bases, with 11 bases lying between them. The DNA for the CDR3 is TGTGCCAGCAGCCCACAGGCGACCTATGGCTACACCTTC. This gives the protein CASSPQATYGYTF.

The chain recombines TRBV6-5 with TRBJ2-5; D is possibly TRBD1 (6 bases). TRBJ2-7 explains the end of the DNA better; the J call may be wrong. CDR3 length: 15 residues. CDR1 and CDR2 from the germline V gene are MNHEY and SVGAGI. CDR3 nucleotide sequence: TGTGCCAGCAGTTACTTAGGGACATGGGGATACGAGCAGTACTTC. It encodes CASSYLGTWGYEQYF.

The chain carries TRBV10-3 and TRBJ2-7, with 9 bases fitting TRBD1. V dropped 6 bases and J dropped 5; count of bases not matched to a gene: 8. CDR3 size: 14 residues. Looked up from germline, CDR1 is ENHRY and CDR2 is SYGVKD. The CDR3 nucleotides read TGTGCCATCAGCCCCGGACAGGGGATGGACGAGCAGTACTTC. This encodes CAISPGQGMDEQYF.

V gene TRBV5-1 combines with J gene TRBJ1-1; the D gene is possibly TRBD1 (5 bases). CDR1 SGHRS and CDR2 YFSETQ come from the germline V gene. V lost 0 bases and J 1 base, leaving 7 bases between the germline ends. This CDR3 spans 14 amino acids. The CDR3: CASSLVGENTEAFF. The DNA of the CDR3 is TGCGCCAGCAGCTTGGTAGGGGAGAACACTGAAGCTTTCTTT.

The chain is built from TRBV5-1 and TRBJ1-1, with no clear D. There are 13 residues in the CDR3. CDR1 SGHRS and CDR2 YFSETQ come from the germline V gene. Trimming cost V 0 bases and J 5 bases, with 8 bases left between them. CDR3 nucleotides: TGCGCCAGCAGCTTGGCGGCAGGAACTGAAGCTTTCTTT. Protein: CASSLAAGTEAFF.

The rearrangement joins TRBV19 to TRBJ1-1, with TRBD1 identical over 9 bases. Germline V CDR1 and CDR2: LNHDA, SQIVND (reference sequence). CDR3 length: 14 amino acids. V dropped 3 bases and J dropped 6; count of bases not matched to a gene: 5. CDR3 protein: CASSIGTGIPEAFF. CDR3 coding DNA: TGTGCCAGTAGTATCGGGACAGGGATACCTGAAGCTTTCTTT. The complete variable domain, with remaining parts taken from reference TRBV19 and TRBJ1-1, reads DGGITQSPKYLFRKEGQNVTLSCEQNLNHDAMYWYRQDPGQGLRLIYYSQIVNDFQKGDIAEGYSVSREKKESFPLTVTSAQKNPTAFYLCASSIGTGIPEAFFGQGTRLTVV.

The CDR3 DNA follows: TGTGCCAGCAGAGGGCGGGCCGCCTACGAGCAGTACTTC. Protein: CASRGRAAYEQYF. The chain couples TRBV28 to TRBJ2-7; D may be TRBD2 (5 bases). Germline CDR1 reads MDHEN; CDR2 reads SYDVKM. The CDR3 covers 13 residues. V was trimmed by 6 bases and J by 2 bases, leaving 11 bases between them. The variable domain in full, with the rest retrieved from reference TRBV28 and TRBJ2-7, is DVKVTQSSRYLVKRTGEKVFLECVQDMDHENMFWYRQDPGLGLRLIYFSYDVKMKEKGDIPEGYSVSREKKERFSLILESASTNQTSMYLCASRGRAAYEQYFGPGTRLTVT.

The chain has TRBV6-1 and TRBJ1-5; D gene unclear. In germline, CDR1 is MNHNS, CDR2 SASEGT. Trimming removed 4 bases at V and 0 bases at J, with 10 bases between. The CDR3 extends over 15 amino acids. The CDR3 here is CASSGHQYSNQPQHF. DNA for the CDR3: TGTGCCAGCAGTGGACACCAGTATAGCAATCAGCCCCAGCATTTT.